Listed below are T cell receptor beta chains from one sample, sequenced in a study of blood T cells in healthy people across ages. TCRdb itself ran the 5' RACE reads through MiXCR, one entry per CDR3 protein. The sample contains over a million distinct CDR3 sequences, almost 60% of which appear only once. Sequenced sample: blood. The receptors come from a man between 18 and 29 years old in good health. Each CDR3 is given with its conserved first and last residue. The D gene is left open where the match is weak. Clone size is not always given. Where it is, it says once, few, many or a class for expanded clones.

>TRBJ2-1|.|TRBV6-2/TRBV6-3|.
CASSYELREQFF
TGTGCCAGCAGTTACGAGCTCCGTGAGCAGTTCTTC
>TRBJ2-7|.|TRBV6-2/TRBV6-3|TRBD1
CASKPDRGSYEQYF
TGTGCCAGCAAACCTGACAGGGGCAGTTACGAGCAGTACTTC
>TRBJ2-5|.|TRBV3-1|.
CASSPRRGASATQYF
TGTGCCAGCAGCCCCCGAAGGGGAGCGTCGGCGACCCAGTACTTC
>TRBJ2-3|.|TRBV2|.
CASSTGTASSTDTQYF
TGTGCCAGCAGTACTGGAACAGCCTCTAGCACAGATACGCAGTATTTT
>TRBJ2-1|.|TRBV6-2/TRBV6-3|TRBD2
CASSIPAGGNEQFF
TGTGCCAGCAGTATACCGGCGGGGGGCAATGAGCAGTTCTTC
>TRBJ1-2|.|TRBV3-1|.
CASSQDRALVFYGYTF
TGTGCCAGCAGCCAAGATCGGGCCCTCGTCTTCTATGGCTACACCTTC
>TRBJ1-4|few|TRBV10-3|.
CAISPGRDVGGKYEKLFF
TGTGCCATCTCACCGGGCCGAGATGTGGGCGGGAAGTATGAAAAACTGTTTTTT
>TRBJ1-5|few|TRBV12-3/TRBV12-4|.
CASSEVSNQPQHF
TGTGCCAGCAGTGAGGTTAGCAATCAGCCCCAGCATTTT
>TRBJ2-1|few|TRBV28|.
CASSMDGSSYNEQFF
TGTGCCAGCAGCATGGACGGGAGCTCCTACAATGAGCAGTTCTTC
>TRBJ2-1|.|TRBV6-2/TRBV6-3|.
CASSSGTPTGEQFF
TGTGCCAGCAGTTCCGGGACCCCAACGGGTGAGCAGTTCTTC
>TRBJ2-5|.|TRBV7-2|.
CASSVVGQEIQYF
TGTGCCAGCAGCGTAGTTGGGCAAGAGATCCAGTACTTC
>TRBJ2-2|.|TRBV4-1|.
CASSQVEGVPTGELFF
TGCGCCAGCAGCCAAGTGGAGGGAGTACCCACCGGGGAGCTGTTTTTT
>TRBJ2-7|.|TRBV27|TRBD1
CASSLNTGTGYEQYF
TGTGCCAGCAGTTTAAATACCGGGACAGGGTACGAGCAGTACTTC
>TRBJ2-7|.|TRBV3-1|.
CASSQSADYEQYF
TGTGCCAGCAGCCAGTCAGCGGATTACGAGCAGTACTTC
>TRBJ2-1|.|TRBV6-1|TRBD1
CASSESGTANEQFF
TGTGCCAGCAGTGAATCCGGGACAGCTAATGAGCAGTTCTTC
>TRBJ1-2|few|TRBV29-1|.
CSVAGGDLPVPMAGYTF
TGCAGCGTTGCCGGGGGCGATCTCCCCGTTCCCATGGCTGGCTACACCTTC
>TRBJ2-3|.|TRBV7-2|.
CASSPPLSDTQYF
TGTGCCAGCAGCCCACCATTATCAGATACGCAGTATTTT
>TRBJ2-7|.|TRBV7-2|TRBD2
CASSLVVTSGTYEQYF
TGTGCCAGCAGCTTAGTAGTGACTAGCGGGACCTACGAGCAGTACTTC
>TRBJ2-7|.|TRBV28|.
CASSLPLGGGSYEQYF
TGTGCCAGCAGTTTACCCCTTGGAGGGGGGTCCTACGAGCAGTACTTC
>TRBJ2-7|once|TRBV4-2|TRBD2
CASSQDRSGAPYEQYF
TGTGCCAGCAGCCAAGATAGGAGCGGGGCCCCCTACGAGCAGTACTTC
>TRBJ2-6|few|TRBV4-3|TRBD1
CASSQGDSDVLTF
TGCGCCAGCAGCCAAGGGGACAGCGACGTCCTGACTTTC
>TRBJ2-7|.|TRBV2|.
CASRQVLSYEQYF
TGTGCCAGTAGACAGGTCTTAAGCTACGAGCAGTACTTC
>TRBJ1-1|few|TRBV3-1|.
CASSQNIMNTEAFF
TGTGCCAGCAGCCAGAATATTATGAACACTGAAGCTTTCTTT